This TCR beta chain comes out of a study of blood T cell repertoires in COVID-19. For the study at large: COVID-19 samples, acute and convalescent, were from the United States, Italy and Spain.

The length of the CDR3 is 14 residues. Germline CDR1 and CDR2: SGHAT and FQNNGV. V gave up 0 bases and J gave up 6 bases, with 11 bases separating them. In the source study's methods: Scientists estimated how many nucleated cells there were by amplifying reference gene primers. Libraries were prepared by immunoSEQ multiplex PCR; TCRdb keeps only in-frame clonotypes and omits some of them. Clone size and V and J calls were adopted from that table, with D and trimming inferred from the DNA. The sample carries 200,000 to 300,000 clones, roughly 76% recorded once. This clone was seen a handful of times. Sequencing was carried out using peripheral blood. This receptor was taken from an elderly woman with COVID-19, enrolled during active disease. The rearrangement uses TRBV11-2 and TRBJ1-2, with unresolved D. The CDR3 region is CASSLELARDGYTF. CDR3 nucleotides: TGTGCCAGCAGCTTAGAACTTGCGAGAGATGGCTACACCTTC.